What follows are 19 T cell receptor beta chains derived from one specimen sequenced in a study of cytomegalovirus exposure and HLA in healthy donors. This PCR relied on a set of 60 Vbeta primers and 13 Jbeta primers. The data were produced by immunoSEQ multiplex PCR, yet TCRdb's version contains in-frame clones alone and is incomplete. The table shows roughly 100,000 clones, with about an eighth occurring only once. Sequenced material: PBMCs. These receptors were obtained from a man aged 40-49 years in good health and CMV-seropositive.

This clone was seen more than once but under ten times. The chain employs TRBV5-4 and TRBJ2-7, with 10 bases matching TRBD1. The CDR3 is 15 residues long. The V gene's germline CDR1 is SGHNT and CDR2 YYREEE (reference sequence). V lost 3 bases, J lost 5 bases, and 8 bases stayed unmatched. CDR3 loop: CASSSRTGGIDEQYF. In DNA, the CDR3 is TGTGCCAGCAGCTCACGGACAGGGGGTATCGACGAGCAGTACTTC.

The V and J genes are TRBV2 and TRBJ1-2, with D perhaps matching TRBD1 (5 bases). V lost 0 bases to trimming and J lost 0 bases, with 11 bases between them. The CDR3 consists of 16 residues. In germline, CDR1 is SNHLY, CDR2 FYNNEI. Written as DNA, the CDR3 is TGTGCCAGCAGTGAAGCGTGGACATTAGCTAACTATGGCTACACCTTC. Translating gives CASSEAWTLANYGYTF.

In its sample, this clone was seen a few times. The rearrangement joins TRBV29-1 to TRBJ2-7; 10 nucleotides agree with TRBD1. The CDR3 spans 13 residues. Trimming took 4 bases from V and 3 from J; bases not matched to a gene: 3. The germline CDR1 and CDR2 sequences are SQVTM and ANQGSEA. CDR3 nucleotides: TGCAGCGTTGGCCGGGACAGGGGCTACGAGCAGTACTTC. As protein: CSVGRDRGYEQYF.

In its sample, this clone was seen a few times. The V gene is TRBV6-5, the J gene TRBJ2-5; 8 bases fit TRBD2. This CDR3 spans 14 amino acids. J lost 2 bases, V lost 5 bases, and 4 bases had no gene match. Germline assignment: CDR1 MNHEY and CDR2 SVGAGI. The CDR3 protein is CASSRLARQETQYF. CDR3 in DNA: TGTGCCAGCAGTAGACTAGCGAGACAAGAGACCCAGTACTTC.

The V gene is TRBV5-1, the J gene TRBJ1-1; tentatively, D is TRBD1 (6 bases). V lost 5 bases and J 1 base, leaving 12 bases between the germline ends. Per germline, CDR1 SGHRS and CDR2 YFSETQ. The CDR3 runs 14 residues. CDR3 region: CASSPQTGNTEAFF. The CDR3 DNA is TGCGCCAGCAGTCCGCAGACAGGGAACACTGAAGCTTTCTTT.

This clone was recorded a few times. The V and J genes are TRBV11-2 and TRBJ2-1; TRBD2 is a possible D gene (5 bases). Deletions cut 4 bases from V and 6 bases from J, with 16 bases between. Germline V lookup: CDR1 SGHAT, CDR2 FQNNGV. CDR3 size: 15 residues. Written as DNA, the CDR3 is TGTGCCAGCAGCTGGCCCCGGGGTAGCCTCAATGAGCAGTTCTTC. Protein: CASSWPRGSLNEQFF.

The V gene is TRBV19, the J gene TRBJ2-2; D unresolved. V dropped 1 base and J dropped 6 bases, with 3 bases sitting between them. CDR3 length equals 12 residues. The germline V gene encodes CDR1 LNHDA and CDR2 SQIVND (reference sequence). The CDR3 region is CASSIGPGELFF. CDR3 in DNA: TGTGCCAGTAGTATAGGGCCCGGGGAGCTGTTTTTT.

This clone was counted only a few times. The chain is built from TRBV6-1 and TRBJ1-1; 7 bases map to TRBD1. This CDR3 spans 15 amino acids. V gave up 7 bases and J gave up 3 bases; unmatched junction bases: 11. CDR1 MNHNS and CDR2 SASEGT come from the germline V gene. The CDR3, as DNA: TGTGCCAGCAAAAGAGGGGCAGGGGGAGACACTGAAGCTTTCTTT. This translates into CASKRGAGGDTEAFF.

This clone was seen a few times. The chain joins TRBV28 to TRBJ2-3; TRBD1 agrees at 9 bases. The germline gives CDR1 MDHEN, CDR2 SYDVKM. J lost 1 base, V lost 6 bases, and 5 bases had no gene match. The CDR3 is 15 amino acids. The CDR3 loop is CASSLRDRGTDTQYF. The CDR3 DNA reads TGTGCCAGCAGCCTCCGGGACAGGGGCACAGATACGCAGTATTTT.

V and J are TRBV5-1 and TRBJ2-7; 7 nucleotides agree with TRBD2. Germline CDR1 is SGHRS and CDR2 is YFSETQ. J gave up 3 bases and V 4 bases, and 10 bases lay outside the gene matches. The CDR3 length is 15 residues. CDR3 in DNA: TGCGCCAGCAGCCGGGGGGATGGCAGAGACTACGAGCAGTACTTC. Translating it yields CASSRGDGRDYEQYF.

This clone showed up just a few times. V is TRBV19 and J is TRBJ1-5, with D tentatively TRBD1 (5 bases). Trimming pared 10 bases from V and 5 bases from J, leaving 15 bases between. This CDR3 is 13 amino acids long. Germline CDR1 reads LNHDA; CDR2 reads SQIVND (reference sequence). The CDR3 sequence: CATAPGRDQPQHF. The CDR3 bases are TGTGCCACCGCCCCAGGGAGGGATCAGCCCCAGCATTTT.

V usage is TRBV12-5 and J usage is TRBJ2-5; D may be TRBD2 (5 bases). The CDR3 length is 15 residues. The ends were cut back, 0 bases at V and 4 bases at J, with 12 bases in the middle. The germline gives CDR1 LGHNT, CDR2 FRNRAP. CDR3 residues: CASGLVPPGGETQYF. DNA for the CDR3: TGTGCTAGTGGTTTGGTACCCCCCGGAGGAGAGACCCAGTACTTC.

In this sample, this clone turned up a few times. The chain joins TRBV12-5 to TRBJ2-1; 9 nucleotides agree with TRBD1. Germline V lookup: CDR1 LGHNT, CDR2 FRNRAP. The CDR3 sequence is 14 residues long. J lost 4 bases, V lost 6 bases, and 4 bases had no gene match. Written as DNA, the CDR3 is TGTGCTAGTGGAGCGGGACAGGGTTACAATGAGCAGTTCTTC. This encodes CASGAGQGYNEQFF.

This chain's CDR3 is CASTPDRGPYNEQFF. CDR3 bases: TGTGCCAGCACCCCCGACAGGGGGCCATACAATGAGCAGTTCTTC. V is TRBV28 and J is TRBJ2-1; 10 positions match TRBD1. The V and J ends lost 7 bases and 4 bases, in that order; junction bases with no gene match: 7. The CDR3 spans 15 residues. Germline V gives CDR1 MDHEN, CDR2 SYDVKM.

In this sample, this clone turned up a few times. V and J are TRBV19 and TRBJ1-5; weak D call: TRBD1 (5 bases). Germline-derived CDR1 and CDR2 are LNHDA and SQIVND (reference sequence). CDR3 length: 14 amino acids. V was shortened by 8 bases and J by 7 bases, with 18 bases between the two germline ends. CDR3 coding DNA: TGTGCCAGTTGTTCCAGGGATTATGGCCAGCCCCAGCATTTT. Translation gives CASCSRDYGQPQHF.

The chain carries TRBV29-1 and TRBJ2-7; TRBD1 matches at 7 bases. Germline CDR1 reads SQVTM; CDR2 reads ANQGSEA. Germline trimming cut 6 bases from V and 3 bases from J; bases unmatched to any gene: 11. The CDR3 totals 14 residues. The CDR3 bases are TGCAGCGTAGGAGGTCGGACAGGTCACTACGAGCAGTACTTC. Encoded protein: CSVGGRTGHYEQYF.

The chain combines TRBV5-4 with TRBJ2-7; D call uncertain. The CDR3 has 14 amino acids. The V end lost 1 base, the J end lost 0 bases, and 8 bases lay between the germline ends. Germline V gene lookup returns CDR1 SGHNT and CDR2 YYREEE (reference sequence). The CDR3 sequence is CASSLSSDSYEQYF. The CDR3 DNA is TGTGCCAGCAGCTTGTCCAGCGACTCCTACGAGCAGTACTTC.

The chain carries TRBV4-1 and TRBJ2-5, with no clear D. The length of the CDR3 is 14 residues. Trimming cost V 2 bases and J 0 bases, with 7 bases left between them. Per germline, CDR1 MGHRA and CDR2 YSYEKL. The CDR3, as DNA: TGCGCCAGCAGCCAATGGGCAGACCAAGAGACCCAGTACTTC. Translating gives CASSQWADQETQYF.

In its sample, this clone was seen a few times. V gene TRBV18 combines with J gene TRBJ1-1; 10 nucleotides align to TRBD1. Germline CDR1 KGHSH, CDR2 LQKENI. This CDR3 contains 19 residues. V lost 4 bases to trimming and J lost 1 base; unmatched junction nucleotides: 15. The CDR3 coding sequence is TGTGCCAGCTCACTTGGCCCCTCGGGACAGGGGTTACGGAACACTGAAGCTTTCTTT. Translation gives CASSLGPSGQGLRNTEAFF.